This is a list of T cell receptor beta chains from one sample in a study of regulatory and conventional T cells in RAG deficiency. TCRdb's copy holds only in-frame clones and misses some; the assay was immunoSEQ multiplex PCR. The repertoire has tens of thousands of clones, approximately 93% of them found once; the top ten carry roughly 0.76%. Another study also made use of these data, one on regulatory T cells.

Sample: CD4+ T cells sorted from blood. The receptors were sampled from a human donor in good health. The CDR3 runs from the conserved cysteine through the conserved F or W. A D gene is named only where the DNA matches it firmly. The size field is filled for only some rows; it gives once, few, many or a size class.

j_gene	v_gene	abundance	d_gene	CDR3nt	CDR3aa
TRBJ1-2	TRBV30	-	-	TGTGCCTGGAGTGGACTTCCGGGGGCGTCGGCCTATGGCTACACCTTC	CAWSGLPGASAYGYTF
TRBJ1-3	TRBV20-1	-	-	TGCAGTGCTGGGAAAGCAAACACCATATATTTT	CSAGKANTIYF
TRBJ2-6	TRBV18	-	TRBD2	TGTGCCAGCTCACCACCGGGACTAGCACAGGGCTCTGGGGCCAACGTCCTGACTTTC	CASSPPGLAQGSGANVLTF
TRBJ2-2	TRBV6-6	-	-	TGTGCCAGCAGATCCCTCGCCCCGGGGGAGCTGTTTTTT	CASRSLAPGELFF
TRBJ1-6	TRBV6-4	-	-	TGTGCCAGCAGTGAAAGTATGGGGGGTAGAAATTCACCCCTCCACTTT	CASSESMGGRNSPLHF
TRBJ2-5	TRBV10-3	-	TRBD2	TGTGCCATCAGTGAGAGACCGGGGGGGGAAGAGACCCAGTACTTC	CAISERPGGEETQYF
TRBJ2-5	TRBV6-1	-	TRBD1	TGTGCCAGCAGTGCGGGACAGGGCTTCCAAGAGACCCAGTACTTC	CASSAGQGFQETQYF
TRBJ2-1	TRBV6-6	-	TRBD2	TGTGCCAGCAGTTACCGGACTAGCGGGAGTCGCGATGAGCAGTTCTTC	CASSYRTSGSRDEQFF
TRBJ2-2	TRBV10-3	-	-	TGTGCCATCAGCAGAGACGCCGGGGAGCTGTTTTTT	CAISRDAGELFF
TRBJ2-1	TRBV7-7	-	TRBD1	TGTGCCAGCAGCTCCTCCGGGACAGGGTTAGGTGAGCAGTTCTTC	CASSSSGTGLGEQFF
TRBJ1-6	TRBV4-1	once	-	TGCGCCAGCAGCCAGCCCCTTTCACCCCTCCACTTT	CASSQPLSPLHF
TRBJ2-5	TRBV2	-	TRBD2	TGTGCCAGCAGTTGGTCTAGCGGACAAGAGACCCAGTACTTC	CASSWSSGQETQYF
TRBJ2-3	TRBV10-2	once	-	TGCGCCAGTTCCGGGACCGTGAGCACAGATACGCAGTATTTT	CASSGTVSTDTQYF
TRBJ2-3	TRBV6-7	-	TRBD2	TGTGCCAGCAGTTACTCGACCCTAGCGGGGGCCTTAGGCACAGATACGCAGTATTTT	CASSYSTLAGALGTDTQYF
TRBJ1-1	TRBV2	-	-	TGTGCCAGTACTCGGAACACTGAAGCTTTCTTT	CASTRNTEAFF
TRBJ2-3	TRBV6-5	-	-	TGTGCCAGCAGCAAACAAGACGGATCAGATACGCAGTATTTT	CASSKQDGSDTQYF
TRBJ2-3	TRBV30	-	TRBD2	TGTGCCTGGACTAGCGGGGGTTCAGATACGCAGTATTTT	CAWTSGGSDTQYF
TRBJ2-1	TRBV15	-	TRBD2	TGTGCCACCAGCAGCGCTAGCGGGGGGTACAATGAGCAGTTCTTC	CATSSASGGYNEQFF
TRBJ1-5	TRBV7-6	-	-	TGTGCCAGCAGTCGTGACATCAATCAGCCCCAGCATTTT	CASSRDINQPQHF
TRBJ2-5	TRBV18	once	TRBD2	TGTGCCAGCTCACTTGGACTAGCGGGGCAAGAGACCCAGTACTTC	CASSLGLAGQETQYF
TRBJ2-3	TRBV27	-	-	TGTGTCAGCAGTCCCAGGTGGGCTTTTACAGATACGCAGTATTTT	CVSSPRWAFTDTQYF
TRBJ1-6	TRBV9	-	TRBD1	TGTGCCAGCAGCACCCGGACAGGGGCAAATTCACCCCTCCACTTT	CASSTRTGANSPLHF
TRBJ2-3	TRBV14	-	-	TGTGCCAGCAGCCAAGTCCCCGGCTCAAGAACAGATACGCAGTATTTT	CASSQVPGSRTDTQYF
TRBJ1-1	TRBV9	once	-	TGTGCCAGCACCACCGGGACGGCGAACACTGAAGCTTTCTTT	CASTTGTANTEAFF
TRBJ2-7	TRBV15	-	-	TGTGCCACCAGCAGAGAGCTGGGTGAGCAGTACTTC	CATSRELGEQYF
TRBJ1-1	TRBV6-1	-	TRBD1	TGTGCCAGCAGTGAAGATTACCGACAGGGGGTCTTCGAAGCTTTCTTT	CASSEDYRQGVFEAFF
TRBJ2-7	TRBV6-4	-	-	TGTGCCAGCAGTTTGGTGCTATCTCACGGCGAGCAGTACTTC	CASSLVLSHGEQYF
TRBJ1-2	TRBV6-6	once	-	TGTGCCAGCAGTTACTCACTGGGGAGCTACACCTTC	CASSYSLGSYTF
TRBJ2-3	TRBV6-6	-	-	TGTGCCAGCAGTTACGAGGGTACAGATACGCAGTATTTT	CASSYEGTDTQYF
TRBJ2-2	TRBV28	-	-	TGTGCCAGCAGTACAGCCCTAGCCGGGAGCGCCGGGGAGCTGTTTTTT	CASSTALAGSAGELFF
TRBJ1-1	TRBV7-2	-	-	TGTGCCAGCAGCTCCCAGGGTATTGAAGCTTTCTTT	CASSSQGIEAFF
TRBJ2-7	TRBV12-2	-	-	TGTGCAAGTCGCAAGTCTCCGGGACAGGGGGCCTACGAGCAGTACTTC	CASRKSPGQGAYEQYF
TRBJ2-4	TRBV6-1	-	-	TGTGCCAGCAGTGAATTAGGGGGGACAAACATTCAGTACTTC	CASSELGGTNIQYF